These T cell receptor beta chains were read from a single sample in a study of control samples from healthy donors and cancer patients. Libraries were prepared by immunoSEQ multiplex PCR; TCRdb keeps only in-frame clonotypes and omits some of them. The sample includes approximately 100,000 clones, 90% seen only once; the top ten take about 4%. The specimen sequenced was blood. The receptors were sampled from a woman aged 18-29 years in good health. Each CDR3 is given with its conserved first and last residue. D genes are given only for firm matches. The size entry is marked missing in some rows and otherwise reads once, few, many or a size class.

v_call: TRBV10-3
clone_size: once
j_call: TRBJ1-2
d_call: NA
cdr3_aa: CAISEHSGANYGYTF
cdr3_nt: TGTGCCATCAGTGAGCATTCAGGAGCTAACTATGGCTACACCTTC

v_call: TRBV27
clone_size: NA
j_call: TRBJ1-1
d_call: TRBD1
cdr3_aa: CASSYNRGNTEAFF
cdr3_nt: TGTGCCAGCAGTTATAACAGGGGGAACACTGAAGCTTTCTTT

v_call: TRBV5-4
clone_size: few
j_call: TRBJ2-1
d_call: TRBD2
cdr3_aa: CASSFGLAGESGDEQFF
cdr3_nt: TGTGCCAGCAGCTTCGGACTAGCGGGGGAATCCGGGGATGAGCAGTTCTTC

v_call: TRBV29-1
clone_size: few
j_call: TRBJ2-5
d_call: TRBD1
cdr3_aa: CSGGQRQETQYF
cdr3_nt: TGCAGCGGGGGACAGAGACAAGAGACCCAGTACTTC

v_call: TRBV6-5
clone_size: NA
j_call: TRBJ1-2
d_call: TRBD1
cdr3_aa: CASSTGVGYGYTF
cdr3_nt: TGTGCCAGCAGTACAGGGGTGGGCTATGGCTACACCTTC

v_call: TRBV6-1
clone_size: NA
j_call: TRBJ1-2
d_call: TRBD1
cdr3_aa: CASSEAPGTGGYGYTF
cdr3_nt: TGTGCCAGCAGTGAAGCGCCCGGGACAGGGGGCTATGGCTACACCTTC

v_call: TRBV13
clone_size: once
j_call: TRBJ1-4
d_call: NA
cdr3_aa: CASSLPGPDEKLFF
cdr3_nt: TGTGCCAGCAGCTTACCGGGCCCCGATGAAAAACTGTTTTTT

v_call: TRBV7-8
clone_size: NA
j_call: TRBJ2-3
d_call: NA
cdr3_aa: CASSLGPPDTQYF
cdr3_nt: TGTGCCAGCAGCTTAGGTCCCCCAGATACGCAGTATTTT

v_call: TRBV24-1
clone_size: NA
j_call: TRBJ2-6
d_call: NA
cdr3_aa: CATSDPAVAGTSSGANVLTF
cdr3_nt: TGTGCCACCAGTGATCCAGCGGTGGCGGGGACATCCTCTGGGGCCAACGTCCTGACTTTC

v_call: TRBV3-1/TRBV3-2
clone_size: once
j_call: TRBJ2-3
d_call: NA
cdr3_aa: CASSQELITGARYEWNTQYF
cdr3_nt: TGTGCCAGCAGCCAAGAGTTAATAACGGGGGCCCGATACGAGTGGAATACGCAGTATTTT

v_call: TRBV7-2
clone_size: NA
j_call: TRBJ1-1
d_call: NA
cdr3_aa: CASSAQVGAEAFF
cdr3_nt: TGTGCCAGCAGCGCACAGGTTGGAGCTGAAGCTTTCTTT

v_call: TRBV27
clone_size: NA
j_call: TRBJ1-2
d_call: NA
cdr3_aa: CASSLKGAYGYTF
cdr3_nt: TGTGCCAGCAGTTTGAAGGGAGCCTATGGCTACACCTTC

v_call: TRBV18
clone_size: NA
j_call: TRBJ2-7
d_call: NA
cdr3_aa: CASSRGSGNYEQYF
cdr3_nt: TGTGCCAGCTCACGGGGATCGGGGAACTACGAGCAGTACTTC

v_call: TRBV7-9
clone_size: NA
j_call: TRBJ2-1
d_call: TRBD1
cdr3_aa: CASSGMGQGLFNEQFF
cdr3_nt: TGTGCCAGCAGCGGAATGGGACAGGGGCTTTTCAATGAGCAGTTCTTC

v_call: TRBV10-3
clone_size: NA
j_call: TRBJ1-1
d_call: NA
cdr3_aa: CAISELSGGPNTEAFF
cdr3_nt: TGTGCCATCAGTGAGCTCTCTGGGGGCCCGAACACTGAAGCTTTCTTT

v_call: TRBV9
clone_size: NA
j_call: TRBJ1-2
d_call: TRBD1
cdr3_aa: CASSVGPYPGTEVSNYGYTF
cdr3_nt: TGTGCCAGCAGCGTAGGCCCCTACCCCGGGACAGAAGTCTCTAACTATGGCTACACCTTC